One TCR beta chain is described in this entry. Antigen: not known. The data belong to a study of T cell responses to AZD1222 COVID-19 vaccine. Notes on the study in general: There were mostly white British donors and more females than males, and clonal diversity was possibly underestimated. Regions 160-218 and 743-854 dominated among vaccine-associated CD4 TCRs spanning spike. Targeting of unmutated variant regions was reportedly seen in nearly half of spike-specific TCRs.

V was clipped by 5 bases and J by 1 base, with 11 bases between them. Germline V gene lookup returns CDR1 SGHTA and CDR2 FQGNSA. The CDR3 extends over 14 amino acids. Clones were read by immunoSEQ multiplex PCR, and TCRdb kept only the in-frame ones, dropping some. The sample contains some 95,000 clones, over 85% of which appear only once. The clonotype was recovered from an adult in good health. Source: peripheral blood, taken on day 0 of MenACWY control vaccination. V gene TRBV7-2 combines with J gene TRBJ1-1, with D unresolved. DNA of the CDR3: TGTGCCAGCAGCCCCACACACGGGAACACTGAAGCTTTCTTT. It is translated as CASSPTHGNTEAFF.